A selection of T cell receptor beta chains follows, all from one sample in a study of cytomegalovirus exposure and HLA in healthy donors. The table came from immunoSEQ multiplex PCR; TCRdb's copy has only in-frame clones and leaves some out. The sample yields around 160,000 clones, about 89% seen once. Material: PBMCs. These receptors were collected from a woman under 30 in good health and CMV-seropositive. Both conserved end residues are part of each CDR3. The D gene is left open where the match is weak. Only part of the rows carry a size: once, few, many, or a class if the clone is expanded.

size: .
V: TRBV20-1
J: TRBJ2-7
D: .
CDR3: CSAWGDYEQYF
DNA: TGCAGTGCTTGGGGGGACTACGAGCAGTACTTC

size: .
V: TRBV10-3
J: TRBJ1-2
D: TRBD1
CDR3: CAISGQGREYGYTF
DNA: TGTGCCATCAGTGGACAGGGTCGGGAGTATGGCTACACCTTC

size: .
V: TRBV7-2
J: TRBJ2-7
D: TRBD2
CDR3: CASSPWTSSYEQYF
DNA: TGTGCCAGCAGCCCGTGGACTAGCTCCTACGAGCAGTACTTC

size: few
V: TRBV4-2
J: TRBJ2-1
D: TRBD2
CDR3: CASSPQGAGGVDEQFF
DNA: TGTGCCAGCAGCCCTCAAGGGGCGGGGGGTGTCGATGAGCAGTTCTTC

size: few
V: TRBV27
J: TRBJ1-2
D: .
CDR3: CASSPESGGTYVGTF
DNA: TGTGCCAGCAGTCCGGAATCCGGGGGAACCTATGTCGGGACCTTC

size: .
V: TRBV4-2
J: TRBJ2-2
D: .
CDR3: CASSPNTGELFF
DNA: TGTGCCAGCAGCCCAAACACCGGGGAGCTGTTTTTT

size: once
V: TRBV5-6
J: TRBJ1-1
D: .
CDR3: CASSPPTGIRSTEAFF
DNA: TGTGCCAGCAGCCCACCAACAGGGATTCGAAGCACTGAAGCTTTCTTT

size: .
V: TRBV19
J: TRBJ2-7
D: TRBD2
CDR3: CASSISSGSFEQYF
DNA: TGTGCCAGTAGTATATCCAGCGGGAGTTTCGAGCAGTACTTC

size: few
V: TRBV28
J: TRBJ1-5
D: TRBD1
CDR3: CASSFPGGGQPQHF
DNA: TGTGCCAGCAGTTTCCCAGGGGGCGGACAGCCCCAGCATTTT

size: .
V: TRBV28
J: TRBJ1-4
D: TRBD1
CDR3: CASSLYRGDEKLFF
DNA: TGTGCCAGCAGTTTATACAGGGGAGATGAAAAACTGTTTTTT

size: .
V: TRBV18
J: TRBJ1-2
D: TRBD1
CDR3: CASSADRVEFLNGYTF
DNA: TGTGCCAGCTCAGCGGACAGGGTGGAGTTTCTCAATGGCTACACCTTC

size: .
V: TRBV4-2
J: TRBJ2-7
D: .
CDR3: CASSQDWRAGWEQYF
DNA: TGTGCCAGCAGCCAAGATTGGAGAGCAGGGTGGGAGCAGTACTTC

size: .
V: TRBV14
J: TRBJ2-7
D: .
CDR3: CASSQGRGARGHEQYF
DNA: TGTGCCAGCAGCCAAGGGCGGGGAGCCCGCGGCCACGAGCAGTACTTC

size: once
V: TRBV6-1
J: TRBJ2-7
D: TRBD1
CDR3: CASSPIRDSYLREYF
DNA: TGTGCCAGCAGTCCAATACGGGACAGTTATCTTAGGGAGTACTTC

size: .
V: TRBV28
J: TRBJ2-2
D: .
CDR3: CASSLAERFTGELFF
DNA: TGTGCCAGCAGTTTAGCTGAGAGATTCACCGGGGAGCTGTTTTTT

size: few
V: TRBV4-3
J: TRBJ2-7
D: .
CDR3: CASSPGKEGPRRYF
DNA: TGCGCCAGCAGCCCAGGAAAGGAGGGCCCGAGGAGGTACTTC

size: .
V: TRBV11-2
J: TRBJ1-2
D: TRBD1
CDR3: CASSRTDRGQGYTF
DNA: TGTGCCAGCAGCCGGACAGACAGGGGGCAAGGCTACACCTTC

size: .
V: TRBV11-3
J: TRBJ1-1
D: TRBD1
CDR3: CASGPGGLNTEAFF
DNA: TGTGCCAGCGGACCAGGGGGGCTGAACACTGAAGCTTTCTTT

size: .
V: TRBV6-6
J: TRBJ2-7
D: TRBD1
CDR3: CASTTGTESYEQYF
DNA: TGTGCCAGCACCACCGGGACAGAGTCCTACGAGCAGTACTTC

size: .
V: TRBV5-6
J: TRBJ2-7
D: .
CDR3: CASSLAVASSSYEQYF
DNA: TGTGCCAGCAGCTTGGCTGTAGCGTCAAGCTCCTACGAGCAGTACTTC

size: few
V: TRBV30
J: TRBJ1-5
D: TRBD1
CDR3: CAWATGWGQPQHF
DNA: TGTGCCTGGGCGACAGGGTGGGGACAGCCCCAGCATTTT

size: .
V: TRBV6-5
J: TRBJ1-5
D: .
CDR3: CASSYLTRGNQSQHF
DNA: TGTGCCAGCAGTTATCTGACCAGGGGCAATCAGTCCCAGCATTTT

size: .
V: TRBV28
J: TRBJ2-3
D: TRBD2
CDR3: CASSPSGRGDTQYF
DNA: TGTGCCAGCAGTCCTAGCGGGAGAGGAGATACGCAGTATTTT

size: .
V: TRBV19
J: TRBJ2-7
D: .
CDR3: CASSLLGREVEQYF
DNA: TGTGCCAGTAGTCTCTTGGGCAGGGAGGTCGAGCAGTACTTC

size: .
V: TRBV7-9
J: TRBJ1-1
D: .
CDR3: CASSYPAGVGTEAFF
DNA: TGTGCCAGCAGCTACCCCGCCGGGGTCGGCACTGAAGCTTTCTTT

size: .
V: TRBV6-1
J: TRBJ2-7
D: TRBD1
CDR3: CAVPGQGDYEQYF
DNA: TGTGCCGTGCCGGGACAGGGGGATTACGAGCAGTACTTC

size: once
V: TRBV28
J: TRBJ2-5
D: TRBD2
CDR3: CASADLLAHQETQYF
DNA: TGTGCCAGCGCCGATCTACTAGCGCACCAAGAGACCCAGTACTTC

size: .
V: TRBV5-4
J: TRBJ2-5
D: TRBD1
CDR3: CASSWDSTQETQYF
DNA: TGTGCCAGCAGCTGGGACAGTACGCAAGAGACCCAGTACTTC